These 16 T cell receptor beta chains share one sample of origin, sequenced in a study of T cell repertoires in cytomegalovirus infection. TCRdb recomputed calls from the reads with MiXCR, one row per CDR3 protein. The profile shows 560,000 or so distinct CDR3 sequences, approximately 15% of them singletons. Material for sequencing was CD8+ T cells from PBMCs. The source is a human donor in good health (CMV status not recorded). Some clones in this sample may be carry-over from other donors' samples.

There are many counts of this clonotype. J is TRBJ1-1 and V is TRBV7-3; 7 bases match TRBD1. Germline V CDR1 and CDR2: SGHTA, FQGTGA. This CDR3 spans 15 amino acids. The V gene end was trimmed by 5 bases and the J gene end by 2 bases; junction bases not matched to a gene: 8. CDR3 coding DNA: TGTGCCAGCAGCGAGTCGGGACAGAGAAACACTGAAGCTTTCTTT. Amino acids: CASSESGQRNTEAFF.

V is TRBV3-1 and J is TRBJ2-2, with 7 bases lining up with TRBD1. V lost 1 base and J lost 6; bases outside the gene matches: 8. The CDR3 runs to 16 residues. Germline values: CDR1 LGHDT, CDR2 YNNKEL (reference sequence). CDR3 in DNA: TGTGCCAGCAGCCAAGTGGTCGGCAGGGGGTCCGGGGAGCTGTTTTTT. Amino acids: CASSQVVGRGSGELFF.

This clonotype was seen a handful of times. The CDR3 region is CASSSEGWAKNIQYF. As DNA, the CDR3 is TGTGCCAGCAGCTCTGAGGGATGGGCCAAAAACATTCAGTACTTC. V and J are TRBV5-4 and TRBJ2-4, with D perhaps matching TRBD2 (5 bases). The CDR3 covers 15 residues. Germline lookup yields CDR1 SGHNT and CDR2 YYREEE (reference sequence). Trimming removed 3 bases at V and 1 base at J, with 11 bases between.

Many counts were recorded for this clonotype. The J gene is TRBJ2-1, the V gene TRBV7-9; 9 bases line up with TRBD1. The germline CDR1 and CDR2 sequences are SEHNR and FQNEAQ (reference sequence). The CDR3 loop spans 15 amino acids. V dropped 5 bases and J dropped 10; count of bases not matched to a gene: 12. CDR3 sequence: CASSHRDRATSEQFF. DNA for the CDR3: TGTGCCAGCAGCCACCGGGACAGGGCTACAAGCGAGCAGTTCTTC.

This clonotype was seen many times. The rearrangement links TRBV6-4 to TRBJ2-3; a weak D match, TRBD1 (5 bases). CDR3 size: 14 residues. Germline V gene sequence: CDR1 MRHNA, CDR2 SNTAGT. V shed 4 bases and J shed 0 bases, with 8 bases lying between them. The CDR3 here is CASSVRGSTDTQYF. CDR3 coding DNA: TGTGCCAGCAGTGTAAGGGGAAGCACAGATACGCAGTATTTT.

In this sample, this clonotype turned up many times. The chain combines TRBV12-3 or TRBV12-4 with TRBJ2-3; D gene uncertain. The CDR3 totals 13 residues. Trimming cost V 5 bases and J 2 bases, with 8 bases left between them. The DNA for the CDR3 is TGTGCCAGCAGTCCTGACACCACAGATACGCAGTATTTT. This encodes CASSPDTTDTQYF.

This clonotype showed up just a few times. The rearrangement joins TRBV19 to TRBJ1-5; D unclear. Germline V gene lookup returns CDR1 LNHDA and CDR2 SQIVND (reference sequence). V lost 6 bases and J lost 0, with 15 bases in between. There are 16 residues in the CDR3. The CDR3 spells CASSPDGILSNQPQHF. In DNA form, the CDR3 reads TGTGCCAGTAGCCCCGACGGGATCCTTAGCAATCAGCCCCAGCATTTT.

This chain links TRBV9 with TRBJ2-5; 10 bases are shared with TRBD2. The V and J ends lost 0 bases and 3 bases, in that order; junction bases with no gene match: 5. Germline V gives CDR1 SGDLS, CDR2 YYNGEE. CDR3 size: 16 residues. Written as DNA, the CDR3 is TGTGCCAGCAGCGTAGCTAGCGGGAGAAACAAAGAGACCCAGTACTTC. It is translated as CASSVASGRNKETQYF.

The chain couples TRBV27 to TRBJ1-1; perhaps TRBD1 as D (5 bases). Germline V gene lookup returns CDR1 MNHEY and CDR2 SMNVEV (reference sequence). The CDR3 is made up of 14 amino acids. Trimming removed 7 bases from V and 5 bases from J, with 17 bases in between. The CDR3 reads CASTALEGRTEAFF. The CDR3 DNA reads as TGTGCCAGCACAGCACTGGAGGGGAGGACTGAAGCTTTCTTT.

The chain is built from TRBV20-1 and TRBJ2-5, with 8 positions matching TRBD2. Per the germline V gene, CDR1 is DFQATT and CDR2 is SNEGSKA (reference sequence). Trimming cost V 0 bases and J 1 base; bases outside gene matches: 7. The CDR3 extends over 16 amino acids. The CDR3 DNA sequence: TGCAGTGCTAGAGATTGGCTAGCGGGTTCCCAAGAGACCCAGTACTTC. Protein: CSARDWLAGSQETQYF.

This clonotype was recorded at least ten times. The V and J genes are TRBV12-3 or TRBV12-4 and TRBJ1-5; unclear D gene. The CDR3 is 16 amino acids. The V gene lost 5 bases and the J gene lost 0 bases, with 14 bases spanning the gap. The CDR3 DNA follows: TGTGCCAGCAGTCCTGGACGGGTTTATAGCAATCAGCCCCAGCATTTT. This gives the protein CASSPGRVYSNQPQHF.

This clonotype was counted ten times or more. V is TRBV7-8 and J is TRBJ2-6; D is unclear. V was shortened by 5 bases and J by 1 base, with 6 bases between the two germline ends. The CDR3 is made up of 14 amino acids. In germline, CDR1 is SGHVS, CDR2 FQNEAQ. CDR3 nucleotide sequence: TGTGCCAGCAGCCCGCAGTCTGGGGCCAACGTCCTGACTTTC. This codes for CASSPQSGANVLTF.

Ten or more counts support this clonotype. V and J are TRBV6-6 and TRBJ1-1; 8 bases match TRBD1. The V and J ends lost 0 bases and 1 base, in that order; junction bases with no gene match: 7. The CDR3 covers 17 residues. CDR1 MNHNY and CDR2 SVGAGI come from the germline V gene (reference sequence). The CDR3 loop reads CASSYSSRGTGNTEAFF. The CDR3 DNA sequence: TGTGCCAGCAGTTACTCGAGCCGGGGGACAGGGAACACTGAAGCTTTCTTT.

The chain uses TRBV19 and TRBJ2-7; 9 nucleotides match TRBD2. This CDR3 contains 15 residues. V gave up 5 bases and J gave up 7 bases; unmatched junction bases: 12. Germline lookup yields CDR1 LNHDA and CDR2 SQIVND (reference sequence). DNA of the CDR3: TGTGCCAGTAGTGTCCCCGGGACTAGCTTTGGGGAGCAGTACTTC. Translated: CASSVPGTSFGEQYF.

The chain uses TRBV20-1 and TRBJ1-4; D is unclear. This CDR3 spans 16 amino acids. Germline V gene lookup returns CDR1 DFQATT and CDR2 SNEGSKA (reference sequence). V lost 0 bases to trimming and J lost 1 base, with 12 bases between them. This CDR3 reads CSARDFPQLTNEKLFF. For the CDR3, the DNA is TGCAGTGCTAGAGATTTTCCGCAGTTAACTAATGAAAAACTGTTTTTT.

The gene calls are TRBV9 and TRBJ1-3; D possibly corresponds to TRBD1 (6 bases). Trimming removed 0 bases from V and 0 bases from J, with 10 bases in between. The germline V gene has CDR1 SGDLS and CDR2 YYNGEE. The CDR3 contains 16 residues. Here the CDR3 reads CASSVAGASSGNTIYF. The CDR3 bases are TGTGCCAGCAGCGTAGCAGGGGCTAGCTCTGGAAACACCATATATTTT.